These 4 T cell receptor beta chains were sequenced from one sample in a study of blood T cell repertoires in COVID-19. The assay was immunoSEQ multiplex PCR, and TCRdb's table has in-frame clones only and misses some. This table holds about 11,000 clones, around four fifths found once. The sequencing input was peripheral blood. Every receptor here comes from a man in his forties or fifties with active COVID-19.

The V call is TRBV11-2, the J call TRBJ2-7; 7 bases map to TRBD2. The CDR3 has 15 residues. Germline V gives CDR1 SGHAT, CDR2 FQNNGV. V was clipped by 4 bases and J by 5 bases; unmatched bases: 11. The CDR3 DNA follows: TGTGCCAGCAGCTCCTGGGCGGGAGATGTAGACGAGCAGTACTTC. Translated: CASSSWAGDVDEQYF.

This chain links TRBV9 with TRBJ2-3; 8 nucleotides agree with TRBD1. CDR3 length: 13 amino acids. From germline, CDR1 is SGDLS and CDR2 YYNGEE. V lost 3 bases and J lost 6; bases outside the gene matches: 3. The CDR3 bases are TGTGCCAGCAGCGCAGCAGGGGGCGATACGCAGTATTTT. Protein: CASSAAGGDTQYF.

This chain joins TRBV5-1 and TRBJ2-1, with 7 nucleotides matching TRBD1. Germline-derived CDR1 and CDR2 are SGHRS and YFSETQ. V dropped 2 bases and J dropped 2; count of bases not matched to a gene: 7. The length of the CDR3 is 16 residues. CDR3 coding DNA: TGCGCCAGCAGCTTCCCCGGGACAGCGACCTACAATGAGCAGTTCTTC. Protein: CASSFPGTATYNEQFF.

The chain couples TRBV24-1 to TRBJ2-2, with 11 bases that match TRBD2. The length of the CDR3 is 18 residues. With V trimmed by 4 bases and J by 4 bases, 10 bases remained unmatched. Germline lookup yields CDR1 KGHDR and CDR2 SFDVKD. This chain's CDR3 is CATSEQEPGLAATGELFF. In DNA, the CDR3 is TGTGCCACCAGTGAACAAGAACCGGGACTAGCGGCCACCGGGGAGCTGTTTTTT.